This T cell receptor beta chain was sequenced for a study of graft-versus-host responses after intestinal transplantation. Produced via immunoSEQ multiplex PCR; TCRdb's table is partial and in-frame only. The sample includes roughly 97,000 clones, about nine tenths seen only once; the top ten take about 0.18%. As concerns this clone: No antigen is known for it.

Trimming took 6 bases from V and 6 from J; bases not matched to a gene: 9. The CDR3 is 16 residues long. Germline V CDR1 and CDR2: SGHVS, FQNEAQ. The genes are TRBV7-8 and TRBJ1-6; TRBD1 matches 9 bases. The TCR comes from a human donor who was the organ donor for an intestinal transplant. The material sequenced was unstimulated CD4+ T cells sorted from spleen or lymph node cells, taken before transplant. The CDR3 sequence is CASSTGTGLINSPLHF. The CDR3 DNA follows: TGTGCCAGCAGTACCGGGACAGGGCTTATTAATTCACCCCTCCACTTT.